These T cell receptor beta chains were read from a single sample in a study of regulatory and conventional T cells in RAG deficiency. Clones were read by immunoSEQ multiplex PCR, and TCRdb kept only the in-frame ones, dropping some. The table lists about 7,100 clones, approximately 89% of them singletons. These sequences were also reported in another study, on regulatory T cells.

Sequenced material: CD127- CD25+ CD4+ Tregs sorted from blood. The receptor set was obtained from a human donor in good health. CDR3s include the opening cysteine and the closing phenylalanine or tryptophan. Fields, in order: V gene, D gene, J gene, CDR3 protein, CDR3 DNA. A D gene is named only where the DNA matches it firmly.

TRBV28	TRBD1	TRBJ1-2	CASSLQGADTF	TGTGCCAGCAGTTTGCAGGGGGCCGACACCTTC